The present T cell receptor (beta chain) was sequenced within a study of CD8 T cells in Susac syndrome. Study observations and caveats: It was acknowledged by the study that relatively few individuals were included in its TCR sequencing and HLA analysis.

Sequencing of TCR beta was carried out in blood CD8+ and CD4+ T cells. The TEMRA cells underwent FACS enrichment, while the CD8+ and CD4+ T cells underwent negative isolation. With random hexamers, about 0.45 to 1 ug RNA was reverse transcribed. It was immunoSEQ multiplex PCR that amplified TCR beta CDR3 across 54 Vbeta and 13 Jbeta. TCRdb ran MiXCR on the immunoSEQ multiplex PCR reads and lists one entry per CDR3 protein. This table holds 110,000 to 150,000 distinct CDR3 sequences, approximately 95% found once. As for this clonotype: Its specificity is unknown.

Germline V CDR1 and CDR2: SGHDN, FVKESK. This CDR3 spans 16 amino acids. V lost 2 bases, J lost 8 bases, and 5 bases stayed unmatched. The sequence came from a human donor with Susac syndrome. The chain has TRBV14 and TRBJ2-1, with 14 bases lining up with TRBD2. Sequencing was carried out using CD4+ T cells from PBMCs. The CDR3 nucleotides are TGTGCCAGCAGCCAACGGACGACTAGCGGGGGGGATGAGCAGTTCTTC. It codes for CASSQRTTSGGDEQFF.